A selection of T cell receptor beta chains follows, all from one sample in a study of Ad26.COV2.S vaccination and SARS-CoV-2 variants. TCRdb's copy holds only in-frame clones and misses some; the assay was immunoSEQ multiplex PCR. Here the sample spans roughly 380,000 clones, roughly 90% being singletons. Sequencing was performed on peripheral blood, taken in a trial of Ad26.COV2.S vaccine versus placebo. Receptor source: a person aged 18 to 59 who received the Ad26.COV2.S COVID-19 vaccine or a placebo. The CDR3 runs from the conserved cysteine through the conserved F or W. The order of the fields is D gene, V gene, clone size, J gene, CDR3 DNA, CDR3 protein. The D gene is left open where the match is weak. Expanded clones get a size class; other rows say once, few or many, or leave the size out.

.,TRBV7-5,once,TRBJ1-5,TGTGCCAGAAGCGCAACAGGGGGCGGACAGCCCCAGCATTTT,CARSATGGGQPQHF
.,TRBV7-9,.,TRBJ2-1,TGTGCCAGCAGCTTAGGAGAGAGTTCAAAAGGGGATGAGCAGTTCTTC,CASSLGESSKGDEQFF
.,TRBV7-6,once,TRBJ2-7,TGTGCCAGCAGCTTAGTGTCCGGCGGGGGCCACGAGCAGTACTTC,CASSLVSGGGHEQYF
.,TRBV19,.,TRBJ1-5,TGTGCCAGTAAGGCCTCTGGGGGCAATCAGCCCCAGCATTTT,CASKASGGNQPQHF
.,TRBV19,.,TRBJ1-4,TGTGCCAGTAGTATAAGGGCAACTAATGAAAAACTGTTTTTT,CASSIRATNEKLFF
.,TRBV2,.,TRBJ2-3,TGTGCCGCCTCAAACGGGGCCTCTAGCACAGATACGCAGTATTTT,CAASNGASSTDTQYF
.,TRBV10-2,.,TRBJ1-6,TGCGCCAGCAGTACCAATAGGGATTCACCCCTCCACTTT,CASSTNRDSPLHF
.,TRBV9,once,TRBJ2-2,TGTGCCAGCAGCGTAGGTGGGACGGCCGGGGAGCTGTTTTTT,CASSVGGTAGELFF
.,TRBV18,once,TRBJ1-5,TGTGCCAGCTCTCAAGGGACTGGCAATCAGCCCCAGCATTTT,CASSQGTGNQPQHF
.,TRBV6-6,many,TRBJ1-3,TGTGCCAGCAGTTACAAGGAGGGAGAGGGAAACACCATATATTTT,CASSYKEGEGNTIYF
.,TRBV14,few,TRBJ1-2,TGTGCCAGCAGCCAGGGGGCTTTTATAGGCTACACCTTC,CASSQGAFIGYTF
.,TRBV19,few,TRBJ2-7,TGTGCCAGTAGTGCGACAGCTTCCTTCTCCTACGAGCAGTACTTC,CASSATASFSYEQYF
.,TRBV4-3,.,TRBJ2-7,TGCGCCAGCAGCCAAGATTTACGAGGGCGGTCCTACGAGCAGTACTTC,CASSQDLRGRSYEQYF
.,TRBV7-9,.,TRBJ2-7,TGTGCCAGCAGCCTACCCCCGGGACGTCAATCCTACGAGCAGTACTTC,CASSLPPGRQSYEQYF
TRBD1,TRBV5-1,.,TRBJ2-2,TGCGCCAGCAGCTTTCGAGGGACAGGGGGGACTTGGAACACCGGGGAGCTGTTTTTT,CASSFRGTGGTWNTGELFF
.,TRBV6-2/TRBV6-3,.,TRBJ1-1,TGTGCCAGCAGTTACCCCCTGTCAGAAGCTTTCTTT,CASSYPLSEAFF
TRBD2,TRBV19,.,TRBJ2-1,TGTGCCAGTAGTATCGGGCTAGCGGGGGGTTACAATGAGCAGTTCTTC,CASSIGLAGGYNEQFF
TRBD2,TRBV2,.,TRBJ2-7,TGTGCCAGCAGTGAAAGTGCGGGGGGGGCCTACGAGCAGTACTTC,CASSESAGGAYEQYF
.,TRBV6-5,.,TRBJ1-1,TGTGCCAGCAGGTGGAGTCGGTCGAACACTGAAGCTTTCTTT,CASRWSRSNTEAFF
.,TRBV28,.,TRBJ1-3,TGTGCCAGCAGCCCCGGGGACCGGCGGGACACCATATATTTT,CASSPGDRRDTIYF
TRBD1,TRBV11-3,.,TRBJ1-5,TGTGCCAGCAGCGGAATGTATATAGGACAGGGAGGGAGCAATCAGCCCCAGCATTTT,CASSGMYIGQGGSNQPQHF
TRBD2,TRBV15,.,TRBJ2-1,TGTGCCACCAGCATCCGGGGGGGCGTCAACAATGAGCAGTTCTTC,CATSIRGGVNNEQFF
.,TRBV28,.,TRBJ1-4,TGTGCCAGCACAGGGGATGCTAATGAAAAACTGTTTTTT,CASTGDANEKLFF
TRBD2,TRBV4-3,.,TRBJ2-5,TGCGCCAGCAGCCAAGAGGGACTAGCGGGCGAGCCCCTGTACTTC,CASSQEGLAGEPLYF
TRBD1,TRBV7-9,.,TRBJ1-2,TGTGCCAGCCTCCCCGACAGGGTCTATGGCTACACCTTC,CASLPDRVYGYTF
TRBD1,TRBV28,.,TRBJ1-4,TGTGCCAGCAGGGACCGACAGGGGGCAAGTGAAAAACTGTTTTTT,CASRDRQGASEKLFF
TRBD2,TRBV11-3,.,TRBJ2-3,TGTGCCAGCAGCTGGACTAGCGGGGATACGCAGTATTTT,CASSWTSGDTQYF
.,TRBV7-9,.,TRBJ1-6,TGTGCCAGCAGCTTATCAGCGGGGCGGGATTCACCCCTCCACTTT,CASSLSAGRDSPLHF
.,TRBV21-1,.,TRBJ1-2,TGTGCCAGCAGCAAAGCGGGGGGGACTTCTTATGGCTACACCTTC,CASSKAGGTSYGYTF
.,TRBV19,.,TRBJ2-2,TGTGCCAGTACCACGATAGCGGATGGCAGGGTTGACACCGGGGAGCTGTTTTTT,CASTTIADGRVDTGELFF
.,TRBV7-7,once,TRBJ1-4,TGTGCTAGCAGCCAGGGACTGACTTCCAATGAAAAACTGTTTTTT,CASSQGLTSNEKLFF
TRBD1,TRBV5-5,many,TRBJ2-7,TGTGCCAGCAGCTGGAGGAGGGCACCGGGACAGGACACCTACGAGCAGTACTTC,CASSWRRAPGQDTYEQYF
.,TRBV28,once,TRBJ2-1,TGTGCCAGCAGTTTCAGGGGTAGCCCCTACAATGAGCAGTTCTTC,CASSFRGSPYNEQFF
.,TRBV4-3,.,TRBJ1-1,TGCGCCAGCAGCCAAGATTGGGGACTGAGCACTGAAGCTTTCTTT,CASSQDWGLSTEAFF
TRBD1,TRBV3-1/TRBV3-2,.,TRBJ2-7,TGTGCCAGCAGCCAAGATGAGGGGACAGGGGGCTGGCACGAGCAGTACTTC,CASSQDEGTGGWHEQYF
TRBD1,TRBV5-1,few,TRBJ1-5,TGCGCCAGCAGCTCGGGGACAGGGAGCAATCAGCCCCAGCATTTT,CASSSGTGSNQPQHF
TRBD2,TRBV19,.,TRBJ2-1,TGTGCCAGTAGTATCCCGGGGGGACCCACCTACAATGAGCAGTTCTTC,CASSIPGGPTYNEQFF
.,TRBV6-5,.,TRBJ1-1,TGTGCCAGCAGGGCGACGATGAACACTGAAGCTTTCTTT,CASRATMNTEAFF
.,TRBV18,.,TRBJ2-3,TGTGCCAGCTCATCCCAGGTCAGGGGCGCAGATACGCAGTATTTT,CASSSQVRGADTQYF
.,TRBV21-1,.,TRBJ2-1,TGTGCCAGCACCAGGGGCCGTTTGGGTGAGCAGTTCTTC,CASTRGRLGEQFF
.,TRBV9,.,TRBJ2-5,TGTGCCAGCAGCGTAGGGCAGGGAGAGACCCAGTACTTC,CASSVGQGETQYF
.,TRBV6-5,once,TRBJ2-3,TGTGCCAGCAGCTTCCAACTACGGGATACGCAGTATTTT,CASSFQLRDTQYF
.,TRBV3-1/TRBV3-2,.,TRBJ2-5,TGTGCCAGCACCGGGCAAGAGACCCAGTACTTC,CASTGQETQYF
.,TRBV27,.,TRBJ1-5,TGTGCCAGCAGTCCCTCCGTTGGCAGGATATTAGATAGCAATCAGCCCCAGCATTTT,CASSPSVGRILDSNQPQHF
.,TRBV9,.,TRBJ2-2,TGTGCCAGCAGCGTAGCTCAGGGGTGGGACACCGGGGAGCTGTTTTTT,CASSVAQGWDTGELFF
.,TRBV28,.,TRBJ2-1,TGTGCCAGCAGTTTAAGCCTGGGGAGTGCCGAGCAGTTCTTC,CASSLSLGSAEQFF
.,TRBV7-9,.,TRBJ2-7,TGTGCCAGCAGCTACCGGGACCGCCCCTACGAGCAGTACTTC,CASSYRDRPYEQYF
.,TRBV21-1,.,TRBJ2-7,TGTGCCAGCAGGGGGCAGAACGAGCAGTACTTC,CASRGQNEQYF
.,TRBV4-3,.,TRBJ2-7,TGCGCCAGCAGCCCCTCGGACAGATCCTACGAGCAGTACTTC,CASSPSDRSYEQYF
.,TRBV6-5,.,TRBJ1-1,TGTGCCAGCAGTTACTCGGGGGAAGGGAACACTGAAGCTTTCTTT,CASSYSGEGNTEAFF
.,TRBV12-3/TRBV12-4,.,TRBJ1-1,TGTGCCAGCAGTGCCCGACAGAACACTGAAGCTTTCTTT,CASSARQNTEAFF
.,TRBV29-1,.,TRBJ2-6,TGCAGCGCCGGGGTCAAGGGAGGCGGGGCCAACGTCCTGACTTTC,CSAGVKGGGANVLTF
.,TRBV19,.,TRBJ2-1,TGTGCCAGTAAGACATTACAGGGTCATGAGCAGTTCTTC,CASKTLQGHEQFF
.,TRBV15,.,TRBJ2-7,TGTGCCACCAGCAGAGATCGGGTGGGGGTCTACGAGCAGTACTTC,CATSRDRVGVYEQYF
.,TRBV19,few,TRBJ2-7,TGTGCCAGTAGTAGGACCCAAAACTACGAGCAGTACTTC,CASSRTQNYEQYF
.,TRBV19,.,TRBJ2-2,TGTGCCAGTAGTATAGCGCAGGGCATCACCGGGGAGCTGTTTTTT,CASSIAQGITGELFF
.,TRBV12-3/TRBV12-4,few,TRBJ2-7,TGTGCCAGCAGTTTTGGGAACGAGCAGTACTTC,CASSFGNEQYF
.,TRBV12-3/TRBV12-4,.,TRBJ1-1,TGTGCCAGCAGTTTAGCAGGGGGGATCCCGACTTTCTTT,CASSLAGGIPTFF
TRBD1,TRBV4-1,.,TRBJ1-2,TGCGCCAGCAGCCAAGATGGGACAGGGATTTGGTATGGCTACACCTTC,CASSQDGTGIWYGYTF
.,TRBV24-1,.,TRBJ2-1,TGTGCCACCAGTGATTTGGCGGGGTTGGGGTCCTACAATGAGCAGTTCTTC,CATSDLAGLGSYNEQFF